This T cell receptor beta chain originates from a study of cytomegalovirus exposure and HLA in healthy donors. The germline gives CDR1 SGHRS, CDR2 YFSETQ. With 7 bases removed from V and 0 bases from J, the gap between germline ends came to 10 bases. This CDR3 is 13 amino acids long. The PCR made use of 60 Vbeta and 13 Jbeta primers. Measured with immunoSEQ multiplex PCR; TCRdb has only the in-frame clones, and not every one. The table has approximately 150,000 clones, more than 65% seen once; the top ten hold under 5.5%. The rearrangement links TRBV5-1 to TRBJ1-1; D remains ambiguous. The TCR originated in a man between 18 and 29 years old in good health and CMV-seropositive. What was sequenced was PBMCs. DNA for the CDR3: TGCGCCAGCTCTCCAGACATGAACACTGAAGCTTTCTTT. Encoded protein: CASSPDMNTEAFF. The whole variable domain, filled in from reference TRBV5-1 and TRBJ1-1, reads KAGVTQTPRYLIKTRGQQVTLSCSPISGHRSVSWYQQTPGQGLQFLFEYFSETQRNKGNFPGRFSGRQFSNSRSEMNVSTLELGDSALYLCASSPDMNTEAFFGQGTRLTVV.